This paragraph reports one T cell receptor beta chain. Its antigen remains unknown. The data are from a study of T-cell reconstitution after alpha-beta-depleted transplantation in children. Study observations and caveats: Where alpha-beta T cells came from about two months after transplant was reportedly several hundred expanded graft clones. Certain patients had high TCRbeta diversity at day 60, and it came from recipient T cells and thymic progenitors that survived. Most T-cell counts and diversity one year after the transplant came from T cells that were newly produced.

This CDR3 is built from 16 residues. The germline V and J ends were trimmed by 2 bases and 0 bases, with 11 bases remaining between them. The germline V gene encodes CDR1 MDHEN and CDR2 SYDVKM. Unique molecular identifiers were used to barcode this TCRbeta library. Each CDR3 protein is one row after TCRdb ran MiXCR on the PCR reads. This sample has over 150,000 distinct CDR3 sequences, with roughly 6.6% found just once. The chain links TRBV28 to TRBJ2-4; D uncertain. Sequencing was performed on PBMCs, taken before TCRalphabeta/CD19-depleted stem cell transplant. The TCR comes from a boy aged 2-9 years with acute lymphoblastic leukemia, due to receive a stem cell transplant. The CDR3 sequence is CASSLSQTLAKNIQYF. In DNA, the CDR3 is TGTGCCAGCAGTTTAAGCCAGACACTAGCCAAAAACATTCAGTACTTC.